This T cell receptor (beta chain) was recorded in a study of blood T cell repertoires in COVID-19. Study details: The analysed material was cDNA or gDNA that came from T cells, B-cell-depleted T cells, or PBMCs.

CDR1 SGHVS and CDR2 FNYEAQ come from the germline V gene. This CDR3 contains 15 residues. V lost 1 base to trimming and J lost 0 bases, with 8 bases between them. The authors' processing: Reference gene primer amplification gave estimated nucleated cell counts. Profiled with immunoSEQ multiplex PCR; TCRdb holds only in-frame clones, not every one. V, J and clone size reflect that table, while D and trimming were determined from the DNA. The sample has about 140,000 clones, about 84% seen once. The specimen was peripheral blood. This clonotype was obtained from a human donor in a cohort sampled during active COVID-19. The chain uses TRBV7-6 and TRBJ2-3, with D uncertain. DNA for the CDR3: TGTGCCAGCAGCTTAGTATTAACTAGCACAGATACGCAGTATTTT. Its protein is CASSLVLTSTDTQYF.